This TCR beta chain was identified in a study of cytomegalovirus exposure and HLA in healthy donors. The PCR contained 60 Vbeta and 13 Jbeta primers. Clones were sequenced by immunoSEQ multiplex PCR, and TCRdb holds only the in-frame ones, with some missing. The data hold fewer than 250,000 clones, with 75% to 80% observed a single time. This clone appeared a few times. The sequence derives from a young man in good health and CMV-seronegative. The specimen was PBMCs.

CDR3 region: CASSLRALRTGTGGNTEAFF. For the CDR3, the DNA is TGTGCCAGCAGTTTAAGGGCCCTTCGTACCGGGACAGGGGGTAACACTGAAGCTTTCTTT. The J gene is TRBJ1-1, the V gene TRBV27; 11 bases fit TRBD1. The CDR3 is 20 amino acids. Germline V gene lookup returns CDR1 MNHEY and CDR2 SMNVEV (reference sequence). After removal of 2 bases from V and 2 bases from J, the junction contained 16 bases not matched to a gene.